This TCR beta chain was sequenced in a study of T cells after yellow fever vaccination. Study observations and caveats: After the booster, about 95% of CD4 and more than 75% of CD8 primary-response clones were re-detected.

TCRdb fed the 5' RACE reads into MiXCR, producing one record per CDR3 protein. The repertoire holds about 320,000 distinct CDR3 sequences, about 10% seen once, with around 3.2% in the top ten. Concerning this clonotype: No antigen is known for it.

V lost 1 base and J lost 6; bases outside the gene matches: 6. CDR1 MGHRA and CDR2 YSYEKL come from the germline V gene. The CDR3 consists of 16 residues. The sequence derives from a man in his late teens or twenties who received the YFV17D yellow fever vaccine. This sample comprised CD4+ T cells sorted from PBMCs, obtained 45 days after the yellow fever booster vaccination. The chain couples TRBV4-1 to TRBJ2-1; 10 bases match TRBD1. CDR3 coding DNA: TGCGCCAGCAGCCAAGCCCCGGGACAGGGGCCCAATGAGCAGTTCTTC. Residues: CASSQAPGQGPNEQFF.